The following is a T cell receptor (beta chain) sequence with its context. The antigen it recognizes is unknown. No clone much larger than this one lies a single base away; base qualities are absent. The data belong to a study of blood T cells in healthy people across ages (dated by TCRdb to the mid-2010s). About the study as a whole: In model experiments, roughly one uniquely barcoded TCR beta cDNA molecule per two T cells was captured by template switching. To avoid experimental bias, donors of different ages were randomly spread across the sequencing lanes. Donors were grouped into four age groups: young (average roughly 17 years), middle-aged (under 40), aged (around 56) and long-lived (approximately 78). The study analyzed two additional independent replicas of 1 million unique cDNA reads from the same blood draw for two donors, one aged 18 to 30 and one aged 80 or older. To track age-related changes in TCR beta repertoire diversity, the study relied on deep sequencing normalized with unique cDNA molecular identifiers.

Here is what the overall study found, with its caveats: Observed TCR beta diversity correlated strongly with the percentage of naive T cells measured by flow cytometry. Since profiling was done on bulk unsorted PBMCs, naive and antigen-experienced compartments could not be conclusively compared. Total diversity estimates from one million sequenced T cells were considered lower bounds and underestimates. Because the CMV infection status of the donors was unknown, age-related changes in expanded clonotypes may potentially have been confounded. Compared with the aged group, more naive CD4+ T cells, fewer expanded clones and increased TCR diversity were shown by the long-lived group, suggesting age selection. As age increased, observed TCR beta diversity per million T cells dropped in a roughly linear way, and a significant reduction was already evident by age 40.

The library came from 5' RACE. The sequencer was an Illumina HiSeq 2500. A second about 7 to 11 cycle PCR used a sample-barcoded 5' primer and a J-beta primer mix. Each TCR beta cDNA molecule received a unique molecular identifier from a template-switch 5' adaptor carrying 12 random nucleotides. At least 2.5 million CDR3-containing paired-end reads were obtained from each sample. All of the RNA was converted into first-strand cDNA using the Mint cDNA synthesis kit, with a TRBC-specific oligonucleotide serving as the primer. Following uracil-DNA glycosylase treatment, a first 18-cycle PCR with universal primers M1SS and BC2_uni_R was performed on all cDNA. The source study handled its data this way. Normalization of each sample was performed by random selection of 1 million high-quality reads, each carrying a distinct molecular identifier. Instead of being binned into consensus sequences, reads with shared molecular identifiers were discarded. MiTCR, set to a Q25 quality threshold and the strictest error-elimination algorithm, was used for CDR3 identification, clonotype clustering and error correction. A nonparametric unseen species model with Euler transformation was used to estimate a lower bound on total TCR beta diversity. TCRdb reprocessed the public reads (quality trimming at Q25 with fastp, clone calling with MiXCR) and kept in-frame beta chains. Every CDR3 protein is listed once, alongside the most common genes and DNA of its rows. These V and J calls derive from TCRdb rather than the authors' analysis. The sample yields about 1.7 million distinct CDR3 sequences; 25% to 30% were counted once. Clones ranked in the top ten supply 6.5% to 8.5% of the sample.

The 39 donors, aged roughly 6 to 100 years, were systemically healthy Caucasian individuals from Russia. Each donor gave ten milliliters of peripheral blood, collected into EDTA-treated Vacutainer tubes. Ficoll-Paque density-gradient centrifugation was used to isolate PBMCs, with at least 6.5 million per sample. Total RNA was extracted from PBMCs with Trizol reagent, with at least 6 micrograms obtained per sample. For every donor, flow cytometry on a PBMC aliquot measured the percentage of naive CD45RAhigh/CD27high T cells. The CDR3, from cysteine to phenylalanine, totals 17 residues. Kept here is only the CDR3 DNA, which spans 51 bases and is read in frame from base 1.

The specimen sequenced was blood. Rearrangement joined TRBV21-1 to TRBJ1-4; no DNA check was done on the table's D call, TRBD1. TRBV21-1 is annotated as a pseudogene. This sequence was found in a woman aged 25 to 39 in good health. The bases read TGTGCCAGCAGCAACTCGTTGGAGGACAGTGCACGGGAAAAACTGTTTTTT. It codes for CASSNSLEDSAREKLFF.